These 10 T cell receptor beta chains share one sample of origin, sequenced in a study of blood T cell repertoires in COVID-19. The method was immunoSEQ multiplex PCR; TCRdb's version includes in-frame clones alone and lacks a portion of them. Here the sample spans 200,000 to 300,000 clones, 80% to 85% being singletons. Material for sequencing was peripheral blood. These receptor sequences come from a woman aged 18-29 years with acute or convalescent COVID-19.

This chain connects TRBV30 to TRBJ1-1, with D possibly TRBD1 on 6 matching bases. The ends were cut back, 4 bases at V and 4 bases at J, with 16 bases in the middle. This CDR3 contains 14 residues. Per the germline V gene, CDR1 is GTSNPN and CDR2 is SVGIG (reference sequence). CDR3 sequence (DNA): TGTGCCTGGACCGTCGGGGGGGGCCGCACTGAAGCTTTCTTT. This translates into CAWTVGGGRTEAFF.

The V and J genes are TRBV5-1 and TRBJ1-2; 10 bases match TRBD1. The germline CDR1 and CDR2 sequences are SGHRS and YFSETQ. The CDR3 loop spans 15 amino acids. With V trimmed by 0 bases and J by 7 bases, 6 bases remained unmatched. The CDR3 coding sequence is TGCGCCAGCAGCTTGGCCTTTGACAGGGGGCTTGGCTACACCTTC. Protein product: CASSLAFDRGLGYTF. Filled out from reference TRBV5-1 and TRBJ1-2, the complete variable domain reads KAGVTQTPRYLIKTRGQQVTLSCSPISGHRSVSWYQQTPGQGLQFLFEYFSETQRNKGNFPGRFSGRQFSNSRSEMNVSTLELGDSALYLCASSLAFDRGLGYTFGSGTRLTVV.

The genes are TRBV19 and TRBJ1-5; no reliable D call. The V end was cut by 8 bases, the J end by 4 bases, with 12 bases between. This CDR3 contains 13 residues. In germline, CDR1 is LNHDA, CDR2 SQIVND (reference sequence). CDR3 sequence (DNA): TGTGCCAGTGGTCGGGAGACAAATCAGCCCCAGCATTTT. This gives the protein CASGRETNQPQHF. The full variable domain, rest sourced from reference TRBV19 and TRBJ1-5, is DGGITQSPKYLFRKEGQNVTLSCEQNLNHDAMYWYRQDPGQGLRLIYYSQIVNDFQKGDIAEGYSVSREKKESFPLTVTSAQKNPTAFYLCASGRETNQPQHFGDGTRLSIL.

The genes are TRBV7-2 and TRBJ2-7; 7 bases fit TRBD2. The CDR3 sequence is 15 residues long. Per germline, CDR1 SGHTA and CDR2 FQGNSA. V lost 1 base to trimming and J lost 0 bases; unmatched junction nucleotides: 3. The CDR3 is CASSLGGGGSYEQYF. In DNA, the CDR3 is TGTGCCAGCAGCTTAGGAGGCGGGGGCTCCTACGAGCAGTACTTC.

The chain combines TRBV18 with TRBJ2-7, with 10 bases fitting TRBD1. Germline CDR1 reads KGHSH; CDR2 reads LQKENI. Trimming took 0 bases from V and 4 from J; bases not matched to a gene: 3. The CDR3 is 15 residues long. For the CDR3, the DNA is TGTGCCAGCTCACCACCGGGGACAGGGGAATACGAGCAGTACTTC. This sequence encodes CASSPPGTGEYEQYF.

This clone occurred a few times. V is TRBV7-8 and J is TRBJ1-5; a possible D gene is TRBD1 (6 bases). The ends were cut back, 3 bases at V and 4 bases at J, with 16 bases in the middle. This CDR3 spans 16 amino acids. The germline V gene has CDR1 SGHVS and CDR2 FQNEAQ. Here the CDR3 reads CASSLATGSANQPQHF. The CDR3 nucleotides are TGTGCCAGCAGCTTGGCCACAGGGAGCGCTAATCAGCCCCAGCATTTT.

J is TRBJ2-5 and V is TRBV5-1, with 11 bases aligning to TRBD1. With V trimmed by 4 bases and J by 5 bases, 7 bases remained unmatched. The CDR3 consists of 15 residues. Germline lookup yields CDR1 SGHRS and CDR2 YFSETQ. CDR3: CASSTTGTGGETQYF. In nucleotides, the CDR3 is TGCGCCAGCAGCACTACAGGGACAGGGGGGGAGACCCAGTACTTC.

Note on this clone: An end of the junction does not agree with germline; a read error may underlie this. As DNA, the CDR3 is TGTGCCAGCAGTGAAGGGACGGGAGTGCATTTT. Protein product: CASSEGTGVHF. The chain employs TRBV2 and TRBJ1-3; D not resolved. The CDR3 has 11 residues. The germline gives CDR1 SNHLY, CDR2 FYNNEI.

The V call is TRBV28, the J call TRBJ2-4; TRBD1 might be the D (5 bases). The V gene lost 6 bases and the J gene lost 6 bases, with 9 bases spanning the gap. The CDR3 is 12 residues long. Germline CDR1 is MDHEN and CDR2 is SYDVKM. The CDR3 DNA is TGTGCCAGCAGCAGTGACAGAAACATTCAGTACTTC. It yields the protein CASSSDRNIQYF.

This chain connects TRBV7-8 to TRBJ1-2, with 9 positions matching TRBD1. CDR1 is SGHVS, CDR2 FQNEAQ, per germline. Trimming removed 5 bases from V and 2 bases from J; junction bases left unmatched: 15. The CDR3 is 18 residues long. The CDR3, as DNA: TGTGCCAGCAGCCCAAAGGGTAGAGGACAGGGGAGGAACTATGGCTACACCTTC. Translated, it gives CASSPKGRGQGRNYGYTF.